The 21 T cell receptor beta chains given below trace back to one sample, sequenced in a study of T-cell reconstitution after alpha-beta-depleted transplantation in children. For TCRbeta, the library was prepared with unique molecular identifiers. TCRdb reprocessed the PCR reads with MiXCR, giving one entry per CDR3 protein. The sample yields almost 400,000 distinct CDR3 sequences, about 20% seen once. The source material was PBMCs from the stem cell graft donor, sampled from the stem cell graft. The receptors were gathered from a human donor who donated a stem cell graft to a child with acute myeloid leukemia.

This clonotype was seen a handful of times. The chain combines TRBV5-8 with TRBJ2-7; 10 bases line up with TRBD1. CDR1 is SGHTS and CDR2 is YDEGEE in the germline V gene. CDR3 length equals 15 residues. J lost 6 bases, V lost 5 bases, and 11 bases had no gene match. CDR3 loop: CASSPDRGLSREQYF. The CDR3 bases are TGTGCCAGCAGTCCCGACAGGGGGCTTTCTCGCGAGCAGTACTTC.

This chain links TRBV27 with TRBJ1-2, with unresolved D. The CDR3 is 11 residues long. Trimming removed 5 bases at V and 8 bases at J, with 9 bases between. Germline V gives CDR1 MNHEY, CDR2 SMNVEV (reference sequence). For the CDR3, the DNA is TGTGCCAGCAGTGGGCCATTCGGCTACACCTTC. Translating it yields CASSGPFGYTF.

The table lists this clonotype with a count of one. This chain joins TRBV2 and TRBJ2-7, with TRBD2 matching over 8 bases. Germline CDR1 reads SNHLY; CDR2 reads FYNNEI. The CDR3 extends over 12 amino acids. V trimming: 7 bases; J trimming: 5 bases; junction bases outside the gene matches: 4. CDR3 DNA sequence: TGTGCCAGCATGGGACTAGAGGACGAGCAGTACTTC. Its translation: CASMGLEDEQYF.

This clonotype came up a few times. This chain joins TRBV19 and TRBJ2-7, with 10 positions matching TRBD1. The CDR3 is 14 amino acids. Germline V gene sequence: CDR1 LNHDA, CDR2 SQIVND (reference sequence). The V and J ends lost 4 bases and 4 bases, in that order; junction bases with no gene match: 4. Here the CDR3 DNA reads TGTGCCAGTAGTACATCGGGACAGGGGTACGAGCAGTACTTC. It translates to CASSTSGQGYEQYF.

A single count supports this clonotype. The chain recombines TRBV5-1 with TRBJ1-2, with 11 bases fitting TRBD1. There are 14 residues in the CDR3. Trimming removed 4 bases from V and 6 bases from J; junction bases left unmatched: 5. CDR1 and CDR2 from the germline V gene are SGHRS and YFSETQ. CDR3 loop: CASSRGQGDDGYTF. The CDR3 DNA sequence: TGCGCCAGCAGCAGGGGACAGGGGGACGATGGCTACACCTTC.

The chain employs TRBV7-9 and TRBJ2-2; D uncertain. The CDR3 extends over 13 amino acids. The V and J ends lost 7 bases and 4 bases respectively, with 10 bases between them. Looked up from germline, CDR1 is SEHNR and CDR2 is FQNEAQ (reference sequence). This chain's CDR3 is CASTLSLTGELFF. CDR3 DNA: TGTGCCAGCACCCTTAGCCTCACCGGGGAGCTGTTTTTT. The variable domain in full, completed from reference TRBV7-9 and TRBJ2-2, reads DTGVSQNPRHKITKRGQNVTFRCDPISEHNRLYWYRQTLGQGPEFLTYFQNEAQLEKSRLLSDRFSAERPKGSFSTLEIQRTEQGDSAMYLCASTLSLTGELFFGEGSRLTVL.

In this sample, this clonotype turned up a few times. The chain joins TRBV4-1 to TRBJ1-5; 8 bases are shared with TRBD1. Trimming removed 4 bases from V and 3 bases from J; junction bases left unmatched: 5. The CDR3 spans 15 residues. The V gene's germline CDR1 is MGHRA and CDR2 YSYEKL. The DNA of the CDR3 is TGCGCCAGCAGCCGCGGACAGGGCCTCAATCAGCCCCAGCATTTT. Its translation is CASSRGQGLNQPQHF.

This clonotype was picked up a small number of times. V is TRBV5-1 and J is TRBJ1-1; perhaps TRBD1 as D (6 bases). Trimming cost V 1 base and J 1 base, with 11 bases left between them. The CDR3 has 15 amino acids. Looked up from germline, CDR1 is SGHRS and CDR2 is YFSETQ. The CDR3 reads CASSLPGQPNTEAFF. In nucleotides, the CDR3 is TGCGCCAGCAGCTTGCCAGGACAGCCGAACACTGAAGCTTTCTTT. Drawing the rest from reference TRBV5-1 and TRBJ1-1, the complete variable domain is KAGVTQTPRYLIKTRGQQVTLSCSPISGHRSVSWYQQTPGQGLQFLFEYFSETQRNKGNFPGRFSGRQFSNSRSEMNVSTLELGDSALYLCASSLPGQPNTEAFFGQGTRLTVV.

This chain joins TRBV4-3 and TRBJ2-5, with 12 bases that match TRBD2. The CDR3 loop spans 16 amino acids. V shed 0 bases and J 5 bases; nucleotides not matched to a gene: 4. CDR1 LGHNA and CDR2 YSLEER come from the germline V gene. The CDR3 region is CASSQDGTSGHETQYF. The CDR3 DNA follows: TGCGCCAGCAGCCAAGATGGGACTAGCGGGCACGAGACCCAGTACTTC.

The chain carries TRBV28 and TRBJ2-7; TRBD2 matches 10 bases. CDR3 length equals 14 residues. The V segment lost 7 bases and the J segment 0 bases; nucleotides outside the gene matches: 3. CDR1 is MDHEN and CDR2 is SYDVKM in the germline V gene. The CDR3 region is CASTSGSTSYEQYF. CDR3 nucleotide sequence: TGTGCCAGCACTAGCGGGAGCACCTCCTACGAGCAGTACTTC.

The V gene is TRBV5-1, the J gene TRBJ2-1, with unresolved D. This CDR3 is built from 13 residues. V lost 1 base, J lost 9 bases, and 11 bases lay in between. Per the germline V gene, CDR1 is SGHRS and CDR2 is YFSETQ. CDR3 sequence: CASSLRAASEQFF. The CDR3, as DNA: TGCGCCAGCAGCTTGAGAGCAGCAAGTGAGCAGTTCTTC.

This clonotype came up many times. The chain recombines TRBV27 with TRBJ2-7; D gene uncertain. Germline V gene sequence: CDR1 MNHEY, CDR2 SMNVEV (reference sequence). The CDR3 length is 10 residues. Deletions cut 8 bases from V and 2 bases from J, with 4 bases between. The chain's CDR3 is CASGAYEQYF. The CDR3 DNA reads TGTGCCAGCGGGGCCTACGAGCAGTACTTC.

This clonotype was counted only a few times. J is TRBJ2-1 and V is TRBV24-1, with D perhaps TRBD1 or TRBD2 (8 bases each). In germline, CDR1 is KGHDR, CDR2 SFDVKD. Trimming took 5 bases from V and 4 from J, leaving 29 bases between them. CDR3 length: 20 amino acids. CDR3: CATSAPGQGASGSGYNEQFF. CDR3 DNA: TGTGCCACCAGTGCCCCGGGCCAGGGGGCGAGCGGGAGTGGATACAATGAGCAGTTCTTC.

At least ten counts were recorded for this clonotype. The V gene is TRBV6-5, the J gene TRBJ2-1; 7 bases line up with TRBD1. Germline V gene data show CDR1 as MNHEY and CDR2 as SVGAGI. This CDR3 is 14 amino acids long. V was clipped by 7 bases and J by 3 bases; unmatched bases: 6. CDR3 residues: CASKDRRFYNEQFF. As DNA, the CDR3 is TGTGCCAGCAAGGACAGGAGATTCTACAATGAGCAGTTCTTC.

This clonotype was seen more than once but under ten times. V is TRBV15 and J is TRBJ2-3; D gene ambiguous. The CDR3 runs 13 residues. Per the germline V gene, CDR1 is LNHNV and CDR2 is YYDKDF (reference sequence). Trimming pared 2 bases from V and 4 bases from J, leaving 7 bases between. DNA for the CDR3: TGTGCCACCAGCAGACGCTCGGCAGATACGCAGTATTTT. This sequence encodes CATSRRSADTQYF.

The CDR3 nucleotides read TGCAGTGCTCGCTATGTGGCTAGCGGGAGGAGAGGAGATACGCAGTATTTT. It codes for CSARYVASGRRGDTQYF. The gene calls are TRBV20-1 and TRBJ2-3; 11 bases match TRBD2. CDR3 length: 17 amino acids. CDR1 is DFQATT and CDR2 is SNEGSKA in the germline V gene (reference sequence). The V and J ends lost 5 bases and 5 bases, in that order; junction bases with no gene match: 15.

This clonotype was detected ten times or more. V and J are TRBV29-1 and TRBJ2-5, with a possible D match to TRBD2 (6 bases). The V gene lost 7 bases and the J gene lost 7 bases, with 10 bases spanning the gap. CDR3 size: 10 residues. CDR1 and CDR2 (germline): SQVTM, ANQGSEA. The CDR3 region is CSASEGTQYF. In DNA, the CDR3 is TGCAGCGCTTCGGAGGGGACCCAGTACTTC.

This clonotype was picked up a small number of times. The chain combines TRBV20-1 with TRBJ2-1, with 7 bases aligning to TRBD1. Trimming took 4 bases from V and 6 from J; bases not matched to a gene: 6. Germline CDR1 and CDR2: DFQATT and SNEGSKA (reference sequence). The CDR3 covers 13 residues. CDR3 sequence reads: CSAKESGGNEQFF. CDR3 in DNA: TGCAGTGCTAAGGAGTCAGGGGGCAATGAGCAGTTCTTC.

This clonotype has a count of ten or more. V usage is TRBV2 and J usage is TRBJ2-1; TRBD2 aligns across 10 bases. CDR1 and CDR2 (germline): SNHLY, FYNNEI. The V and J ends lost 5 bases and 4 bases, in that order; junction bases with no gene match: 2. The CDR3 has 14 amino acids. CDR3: CASSKLAGYNEQFF. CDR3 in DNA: TGTGCCAGCAGTAAACTAGCGGGATACAATGAGCAGTTCTTC.

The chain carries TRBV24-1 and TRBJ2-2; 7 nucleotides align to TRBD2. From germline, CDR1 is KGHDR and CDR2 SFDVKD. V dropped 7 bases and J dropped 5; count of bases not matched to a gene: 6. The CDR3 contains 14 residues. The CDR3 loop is CATSPGTITGELFF. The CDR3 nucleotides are TGTGCCACCAGCCCCGGGACTATAACCGGGGAGCTGTTTTTT.

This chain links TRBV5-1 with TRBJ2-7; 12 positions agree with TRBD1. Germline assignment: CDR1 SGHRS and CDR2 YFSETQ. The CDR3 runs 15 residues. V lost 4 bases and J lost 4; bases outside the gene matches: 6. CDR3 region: CASSPGTGGKYEQYF. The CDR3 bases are TGCGCCAGCAGCCCAGGGACAGGGGGCAAATACGAGCAGTACTTC.